The 22 T cell receptor beta chains listed next were all sequenced from one sample in a study of blood T cell repertoires in COVID-19. The data were produced by immunoSEQ multiplex PCR, yet TCRdb's version contains in-frame clones alone and is incomplete. Among 300,000 to 350,000 clones listed, almost 90% were seen once. Sequencing used PBMCs or T cells enriched from blood (not recorded which). These receptors were taken from a woman between 18 and 29 years old with acute COVID-19.

V usage is TRBV19 and J usage is TRBJ1-1, with 9 bases identical to TRBD1. The V gene's germline CDR1 is LNHDA and CDR2 SQIVND (reference sequence). The CDR3 is made up of 17 amino acids. V lost 6 bases, J lost 11 bases, and 22 bases stayed unmatched. Written as DNA, the CDR3 is TGTGCCAGTAGAACAGGGGGCGAATCGTCAAAAGGGCCCAGGGCTTTCTTT. It translates to CASRTGGESSKGPRAFF.

V usage is TRBV29-1 and J usage is TRBJ2-7; the match to TRBD2 covers 7 bases. J was trimmed by 3 bases and V by 1 base; bases with no gene match: 12. The CDR3 covers 16 residues. The germline gives CDR1 SQVTM, CDR2 ANQGSEA. CDR3 amino acids: CSVEAWVEGGLYEQYF. CDR3 in DNA: TGCAGCGTTGAAGCTTGGGTGGAGGGAGGGCTCTACGAGCAGTACTTC.

The V and J genes are TRBV24-1 and TRBJ1-2; D is undetermined. CDR3 length: 13 residues. Germline CDR1 KGHDR, CDR2 SFDVKD. Trimming took 6 bases from V and 8 from J, leaving 15 bases between them. Written as DNA, the CDR3 is TGTGCCACCAGTTCCTCGAACCGAGGAGGCTACACCTTC. Its protein product is CATSSSNRGGYTF.

The chain carries TRBV7-3 and TRBJ2-2, with 10 bases identical to TRBD2. The V gene's germline CDR1 is SGHTA and CDR2 FQGTGA. The trim removed 0 bases at V and 9 bases at J, leaving 4 bases unmatched. This CDR3 has 15 amino acids. The CDR3 sequence is CASSLTASGSRELFF. As DNA, the CDR3 is TGTGCCAGCAGCTTAACGGCTAGCGGGAGCCGGGAGCTGTTTTTT. The variable domain in full, completed from reference TRBV7-3 and TRBJ2-2, reads GAGVSQTPSNKVTEKGKYVELRCDPISGHTALYWYRQSLGQGPEFLIYFQGTGAADDSGLPNDRFFAVRPEGSVSTLKIQRTERGDSAVYLCASSLTASGSRELFFGEGSRLTVL.

The chain employs TRBV29-1 and TRBJ2-3; the match to TRBD1 covers 9 bases. The CDR3 has 13 amino acids. Unmatched junction bases numbered 6, after V lost 7 bases and J lost 4 bases. CDR1 SQVTM and CDR2 ANQGSEA come from the germline V gene. CDR3 DNA: TGCAGCGCTACGGGACAGGGCCCAGATACGCAGTATTTT. As protein: CSATGQGPDTQYF.

V gene TRBV5-8 combines with J gene TRBJ1-4; D remains ambiguous. CDR3 size: 14 residues. Germline V lookup: CDR1 SGHTS, CDR2 YDEGEE. V lost 0 bases and J lost 8, with 11 bases in between. The chain's CDR3 is CASSLGESREKLFF. DNA of the CDR3: TGTGCCAGCAGCTTGGGAGAGTCTCGAGAAAAACTGTTTTTT. Based on the CDR3 plus reference TRBV5-8 and TRBJ1-4, the full variable domain is EAGVTQSPTHLIKTRGQQATLRCSPISGHTSVYWYQQALGLGLQFLLWYDEGEERNRGNFPPRFSGRQFPNYSSELNVNALELEDSALYLCASSLGESREKLFFGSGTQLSVL.

The CDR3 region has the DNA TGTGCCAGCAGCCAAGGAGAGAGCTCTGGAAACACCATATATTTT. Residues: CASSQGESSGNTIYF. V usage is TRBV4-2 and J usage is TRBJ1-3; no definite D call. Per germline, CDR1 LGHNA and CDR2 YNFKEQ. With 1 base removed from V and 0 bases from J, the gap between germline ends came to 7 bases. The CDR3 extends over 15 amino acids.

This sequence joins TRBV19 and TRBJ1-5, with D possibly TRBD1 on 6 matching bases. This CDR3 comprises 18 residues. Trimming took off 5 bases at V and 1 base at J, with 21 bases between the two ends. Germline V gives CDR1 LNHDA, CDR2 SQIVND (reference sequence). The CDR3 reads CASSASIGLGASNQPQHF. The CDR3 DNA sequence: TGTGCCAGTAGTGCGTCCATAGGGCTGGGGGCAAGCAATCAGCCCCAGCATTTT. The complete variable domain, with remaining parts taken from reference TRBV19 and TRBJ1-5, reads DGGITQSPKYLFRKEGQNVTLSCEQNLNHDAMYWYRQDPGQGLRLIYYSQIVNDFQKGDIAEGYSVSREKKESFPLTVTSAQKNPTAFYLCASSASIGLGASNQPQHFGDGTRLSIL.

This clone has just a few counts. The chain links TRBV28 to TRBJ1-1, with 7 bases identical to TRBD1. This CDR3 spans 14 amino acids. After removal of 3 bases from V and 6 bases from J, the junction contained 7 bases not matched to a gene. Germline V gene lookup returns CDR1 MDHEN and CDR2 SYDVKM. CDR3 loop: CASSLGDRAPEAFF. The CDR3 DNA is TGTGCCAGCAGTTTGGGTGACAGGGCTCCTGAAGCTTTCTTT.

The chain has TRBV28 and TRBJ2-3; 9 bases are shared with TRBD1. This CDR3 is built from 14 residues. The trim removed 10 bases at V and 0 bases at J, leaving 5 bases unmatched. CDR1 MDHEN and CDR2 SYDVKM come from the germline V gene. CDR3 residues: CATSDRGSTDTQYF. CDR3 sequence (DNA): TGTGCCACATCTGACAGGGGGAGCACAGATACGCAGTATTTT. The full variable domain, rest sourced from reference TRBV28 and TRBJ2-3, is DVKVTQSSRYLVKRTGEKVFLECVQDMDHENMFWYRQDPGLGLRLIYFSYDVKMKEKGDIPEGYSVSREKKERFSLILESASTNQTSMYLCATSDRGSTDTQYFGPGTRLTVL.

V usage is TRBV28 and J usage is TRBJ2-7; TRBD2 matches at 7 bases. The V gene's germline CDR1 is MDHEN and CDR2 SYDVKM. The CDR3 runs 16 residues. The V gene end was trimmed by 6 bases and the J gene end by 2 bases; junction bases not matched to a gene: 13. The CDR3 protein is CASRLRGGLRAYEQYF. The DNA for the CDR3 is TGTGCCAGCAGATTGCGGGGAGGGCTGAGGGCCTACGAGCAGTACTTC.

V gene TRBV6-5 combines with J gene TRBJ1-1, with TRBD1 matching over 7 bases. The CDR3 covers 15 residues. The germline V gene encodes CDR1 MNHEY and CDR2 SVGAGI. Trimming removed 2 bases from V and 5 bases from J; junction bases left unmatched: 8. CDR3 loop: CASSYRGGAGTEAFF. CDR3 bases: TGTGCCAGCAGTTACAGAGGGGGCGCGGGAACTGAAGCTTTCTTT.

The chain carries TRBV7-3 and TRBJ2-1; TRBD2 matches at 10 bases. Germline trimming cut 3 bases from V and 7 bases from J; bases unmatched to any gene: 9. This CDR3 has 16 amino acids. Looked up from germline, CDR1 is SGHTA and CDR2 is FQGTGA. The CDR3 here is CASSFHIAGGENEQFF. The CDR3 DNA follows: TGTGCCAGCAGCTTCCATATAGCGGGAGGCGAGAATGAGCAGTTCTTC.

V gene TRBV7-9 combines with J gene TRBJ1-1, with D possibly being TRBD1 (5 bases). The ends were cut back, 7 bases at V and 3 bases at J, with 15 bases in the middle. CDR1 and CDR2 (germline): SEHNR, FQNEAQ (reference sequence). The CDR3 length is 14 residues. This chain's CDR3 is CASTLGRADTEAFF. Here the CDR3 DNA reads TGTGCCAGCACCCTGGGCAGGGCGGACACTGAAGCTTTCTTT.

The J gene is TRBJ2-7, the V gene TRBV5-1; TRBD1 is a possible D gene (6 bases). Trimming shortened V by 5 bases and J by 3 bases, and 18 bases separated the two germline ends. The germline V gene has CDR1 SGHRS and CDR2 YFSETQ. The CDR3 totals 15 residues. CDR3 coding DNA: TGCGCCAGCAGAACCTCCAGGGGCTTATTCTACGAGCAGTACTTC. It yields the protein CASRTSRGLFYEQYF.

The rearrangement joins TRBV30 to TRBJ2-5; D is possibly TRBD1 (6 bases). This CDR3 has 14 residues. The V end lost 2 bases, the J end lost 1 base, and 11 bases lay between the germline ends. CDR1 is GTSNPN and CDR2 is SVGIG in the germline V gene (reference sequence). CDR3 bases: TGTGCCTGGAGTCGACAGGTCCTCCAAGAGACCCAGTACTTC. Protein product: CAWSRQVLQETQYF.

The V gene is TRBV19, the J gene TRBJ1-6; D is unresolved. Per the germline V gene, CDR1 is LNHDA and CDR2 is SQIVND (reference sequence). CDR3 length: 17 residues. The germline V and J ends were trimmed by 5 bases and 10 bases, with 24 bases remaining between them. In nucleotides, the CDR3 is TGTGCCAGTAGTCCCGGTTCTACAAGGGCAGGAGGATCACCCCTCCACTTT. As protein: CASSPGSTRAGGSPLHF.

The chain has TRBV2 and TRBJ1-5; tentative D call: TRBD1 (6 bases). The CDR3 runs 17 residues. Per the germline V gene, CDR1 is SNHLY and CDR2 is FYNNEI. Trimming stripped 2 bases from V and 0 bases from J, with 14 bases between. CDR3 DNA: TGTGCCAGCAGTGAAAGTAGGGGGGGAGTTAGCAATCAGCCCCAGCATTTT. This sequence encodes CASSESRGGVSNQPQHF.

This clone appeared once. The V and J genes are TRBV19 and TRBJ2-3; TRBD2 aligns across 16 bases. V lost 7 bases to trimming and J lost 4 bases; unmatched junction nucleotides: 5. The CDR3 is 16 residues long. Per germline, CDR1 LNHDA and CDR2 SQIVND (reference sequence). The CDR3 spells CASTGLAGGPADTQYF. DNA for the CDR3: TGTGCCAGTACGGGACTAGCGGGAGGGCCCGCAGATACGCAGTATTTT.

The rearrangement uses TRBV29-1 and TRBJ2-1; D is unclear. The CDR3 runs to 14 residues. Trimming cost V 6 bases and J 0 bases, with 12 bases left between them. Germline values: CDR1 SQVTM, CDR2 ANQGSEA. The CDR3 loop reads CSVPRVTSYNEQFF. In DNA, the CDR3 is TGCAGCGTCCCCCGGGTGACCTCCTACAATGAGCAGTTCTTC.

The rearrangement joins TRBV29-1 to TRBJ1-2; 9 bases are shared with TRBD1. V gave up 0 bases and J gave up 6 bases; unmatched junction bases: 2. Germline CDR1 reads SQVTM; CDR2 reads ANQGSEA. The CDR3 runs 13 residues. This CDR3 reads CSVEDRDRDGYTF. CDR3 nucleotide sequence: TGCAGCGTTGAAGATCGGGACAGGGATGGCTACACCTTC.

The rearrangement links TRBV28 to TRBJ1-5, with D hard to call. In germline, CDR1 is MDHEN, CDR2 SYDVKM. The CDR3 covers 15 residues. The V and J ends lost 3 bases and 0 bases respectively, with 9 bases between them. CDR3 sequence reads: CASSLAGFSNQPQHF. The CDR3 DNA sequence: TGTGCCAGCAGTTTGGCAGGTTTTAGCAATCAGCCCCAGCATTTT.